Following are 7 T cell receptor beta chains from one sample sequenced in a study of a mutant IDH1 vaccine in newly diagnosed glioma. Sample time point: week 23, last vaccination. The content of each vaccine dose was 300 ug of mutant IDH1 20-mer peptide, and topical imiquimod accompanied it. Data came from immunoSEQ multiplex PCR; TCRdb stores just in-frame clones and leaves some out. The sample holds about 44,000 clones, roughly 90% seen once. These TCRs are of unknown antigen specificity. The sequencing used PBMCs, collected from a glioma patient whose treatment included an IDH1 peptide vaccine. The receptors stem from a man aged 50 or older with glioma.

The V and J genes are TRBV15 and TRBJ2-3, with 10 bases fitting TRBD1. This CDR3 comprises 20 residues. The V segment lost 0 bases and the J segment 0 bases; nucleotides outside the gene matches: 12. CDR1 LNHNV and CDR2 YYDKDF come from the germline V gene (reference sequence). CDR3 protein: CATSRDPGRTGGLSTDTQYF. Here the CDR3 DNA reads TGTGCCACCAGCAGAGATCCCGGAAGGACAGGGGGACTTAGCACAGATACGCAGTATTTT. Filled out from reference TRBV15 and TRBJ2-3, the complete variable domain reads DAMVIQNPRYQVTQFGKPVTLSCSQTLNHNVMYWYQQKSSQAPKLLFHYYDKDFNNEADTPDNFQSRRPNTSFCFLDIRSPGLGDTAMYLCATSRDPGRTGGLSTDTQYFGPGTRLTVL.

The V and J genes are TRBV7-9 and TRBJ2-5; 13 bases are a match to TRBD2. CDR3 length: 16 residues. Germline-derived CDR1 and CDR2 are SEHNR and FQNEAQ (reference sequence). J gave up 4 bases and V 4 bases, and 6 bases lay outside the gene matches. CDR3: CASSSGLAGAGETQYF. CDR3 nucleotide sequence: TGTGCCAGCAGCTCTGGACTAGCGGGAGCTGGAGAGACCCAGTACTTC.

The chain carries TRBV10-3 and TRBJ2-5; D is unclear. This CDR3 is built from 12 residues. CDR1 and CDR2 (germline): ENHRY, SYGVKD. Trimming stripped 2 bases from V and 0 bases from J, with 1 base between. The CDR3 loop reads CAISEDQETQYF. The CDR3 DNA is TGTGCCATCAGTGAGGACCAAGAGACCCAGTACTTC.

The rearrangement uses TRBV11-2 and TRBJ1-2; D remains ambiguous. Germline V gene lookup returns CDR1 SGHAT and CDR2 FQNNGV. CDR3 length: 14 residues. Trimming took off 0 bases at V and 4 bases at J, with 9 bases between the two ends. CDR3 amino acids: CASSLDRGPYGYTF. The DNA of the CDR3 is TGTGCCAGCAGCTTAGATAGAGGGCCCTATGGCTACACCTTC.

The chain is built from TRBV6-5 and TRBJ2-7; 9 bases agree with TRBD1. The CDR3 totals 14 residues. V was clipped by 5 bases and J by 4 bases; unmatched bases: 6. Germline V lookup: CDR1 MNHEY, CDR2 SVGAGI. CDR3 in amino acids: CASSPGQGKYEQYF. In DNA form, the CDR3 reads TGTGCCAGCAGTCCCGGACAGGGGAAATACGAGCAGTACTTC.

The chain employs TRBV28 and TRBJ2-5; weak D call: TRBD2 (6 bases). V was cut by 5 bases and J by 5 bases, with 24 bases left in between. The germline gives CDR1 MDHEN, CDR2 SYDVKM. The CDR3 spans 17 residues. CDR3 DNA: TGTGCCAGCAGTGGGCTGGGAAGGTCATCAGGGAGGGAGACCCAGTACTTC. It is translated as CASSGLGRSSGRETQYF.

J is TRBJ2-5 and V is TRBV2, with TRBD1 matching over 7 bases. Trimming took 6 bases from V and 2 from J; bases not matched to a gene: 3. This CDR3 contains 13 residues. Per the germline V gene, CDR1 is SNHLY and CDR2 is FYNNEI. CDR3 loop: CASRMDRQETQYF. CDR3 bases: TGTGCCAGCAGAATGGACAGGCAAGAGACCCAGTACTTC.